This T cell receptor beta chain was recorded in a study of blood T cell repertoires in COVID-19 (dated by TCRdb to 2019 to 2021). Study-level background: The collaborator samples originated in the United States, Italy and Spain and spanned the acute and convalescent phases of COVID-19. The material from the prospective study consisted of cDNA or gDNA derived from T cells, B-cell-depleted T cells, or PBMCs. Subjects who had been exposed to COVID-19, were actively infected with it, or had recovered from it provided the deeply sampled blood TCRbeta repertoires that made up the dataset. The repertoires were released in a freely available public database intended as a resource for research on the immune response to SARS-CoV-2. The samples were drawn from two sources: the first 160 participants of the ongoing ImmuneRACE study, and 1,000 to 1,500 subjects contributed by 6 global collaborators. A de-identified subject ID, COVID-19 status, age in years and sex were almost always included in the sample metadata. Where HLA class I and class II types were available, the types were taken from metadata supplied by the sample provider, not from assay-based typing. On the study overall, not on this receptor specifically: The quantity of clinical and demographic metadata differed by source and by participant and was supplied without curation.

CDR1 and CDR2 (SGHAT, FQNNGV) derive from the germline V gene. V was cut back by 6 bases and J by 10 bases, leaving a gap of 21 bases between them. From its cysteine to its phenylalanine, the CDR3 spans 15 amino acids. Of the read, only the CDR3 DNA is kept; its 45 bases are in frame from base 1. On this clone itself: The clone's antigen remains unknown. No quality values exist for individual bases; no much larger clone is one base distant.

Collaborating institutions collected whole blood in K2EDTA tubes following their own protocols. For TCRbeta analysis, collaborators shipped samples in one of three forms: frozen whole blood, isolated PBMCs, or DNA extracted from either of those sample types. The immunoSEQ Assay, a bias-controlled multiplex PCR, was used to amplify TCRbeta CDR3 regions from genomic DNA. As for the original processing: Nucleated cell counts per sample were estimated from amplification of reference gene primers within the assay. Sequence reads were collapsed and filtered to measure the absolute abundance of every unique TCRbeta CDR3 rearrangement. Productive Simpson clonality was computed per sample as the square root of Simpson's diversity index over productive rearrangements. TCRdb took over this immuneACCESS table, retaining in-frame rearrangements with V and J assigned. Such tables are incomplete; in checked studies, under half of the missing clones stem from an unresolved V gene, and the remainder is unexplained. Clone size and V and J calls were adopted from that table, with D and trimming inferred from the DNA. Counted in this sample were around 76,000 clones; around 80% of them appeared once. 25% to 30% of the sample is held by the ten biggest clonotypes.

The sample consisted of peripheral blood. Rearrangement joined TRBV11-2 to TRBJ1-4, with a tentative D gene TRBD1 over 5 matching bases. This clonotype was sampled from a woman aged 80 or over with active or convalescent COVID-19. CDR3 region: CASSQAGDRGSKLFF. The bases read TGTGCCAGCAGTCAAGCGGGGGATCGAGGTTCAAAACTGTTTTTT.